Following are 13 T cell receptor beta chains from one sample sequenced in a study of T cell repertoires in cytomegalovirus infection. TCRdb called the reads again in MiXCR, with one record for every CDR3 protein. The sample lists around 440,000 distinct CDR3 sequences; 10% to 12% were seen once. Source material: PBMCs. These receptors came from a human donor in good health (CMV status not recorded). Some clones in this sample may be carry-over from other donors' samples.

J is TRBJ2-4 and V is TRBV2; D may be TRBD2 (6 bases). The CDR3 has 13 amino acids. The V and J ends lost 11 bases and 3 bases respectively, with 14 bases between them. Germline values: CDR1 SNHLY, CDR2 FYNNEI. Here the CDR3 reads CAGGFGGKNIQYF. As DNA, the CDR3 is TGTGCCGGGGGTTTCGGGGGCAAAAACATTCAGTACTTC.

This clonotype was seen repeatedly, ten times or more. The chain couples TRBV5-4 to TRBJ2-5; D not certain. The CDR3 spans 13 residues. CDR1 is SGHNT and CDR2 is YYREEE in the germline V gene (reference sequence). V lost 5 bases and J 0 bases, leaving 8 bases between the germline ends. CDR3 sequence reads: CASRYNYQETQYF. CDR3 DNA: TGTGCCAGCAGGTACAACTACCAAGAGACCCAGTACTTC.

This clonotype has more than one count but fewer than ten. This chain joins TRBV3-1 and TRBJ2-7; D is possibly TRBD2 (5 bases). The length of the CDR3 is 16 residues. The germline CDR1 and CDR2 sequences are LGHDT and YNNKEL (reference sequence). Trimming removed 2 bases from V and 3 bases from J, with 17 bases in between. CDR3 nucleotides: TGTGCCAGCAGCCAACCTAACGGGATTAGCCACTACGAGCAGTACTTC. It is translated as CASSQPNGISHYEQYF.

In its sample, this clonotype was seen many times. V gene TRBV6-5 combines with J gene TRBJ2-7, with TRBD1 as a possible D gene (6 bases). The V end was cut by 6 bases, the J end by 0 bases, with 15 bases between. CDR3 size: 15 residues. Germline CDR1 is MNHEY and CDR2 is SVGAGI. CDR3 protein: CASSRNRELSYEQYF. As DNA, the CDR3 is TGTGCCAGCAGCCGGAACAGGGAACTCTCCTACGAGCAGTACTTC.

The chain has TRBV11-1 and TRBJ2-5, with D tentatively TRBD1 or TRBD2 (6 bases each). V was clipped by 0 bases and J by 2 bases, with 13 bases between them. Germline CDR1 is SGHAT and CDR2 is FQDESV (reference sequence). This CDR3 spans 16 amino acids. The chain's CDR3 is CASSLAGGLMQETQYF. CDR3 nucleotides: TGTGCCAGCAGCTTAGCAGGGGGGCTGATGCAAGAGACCCAGTACTTC.

This clonotype has at least ten counts. The chain links TRBV6-1 to TRBJ2-7; weak D call: TRBD1 (6 bases). V was clipped by 0 bases and J by 0 bases, with 12 bases between them. The germline V gene has CDR1 MNHNS and CDR2 SASEGT. The CDR3 contains 16 residues. The CDR3 protein is CASSEATGAVSYEQYF. DNA of the CDR3: TGTGCCAGCAGTGAAGCGACAGGAGCCGTCTCCTACGAGCAGTACTTC.

Many counts were recorded for this clonotype. The chain couples TRBV7-6 to TRBJ2-7; TRBD1 matches at 8 bases. The J segment lost 7 bases and the V segment lost 5 bases, leaving 7 bases of the junction unmatched. Germline loops: CDR1 SGHVS, CDR2 FNYEAQ. The CDR3 is 13 residues long. The CDR3 nucleotides read TGTGCCAGCAGCCCAATACAGGGGGGTGAGCAGTACTTC. It codes for CASSPIQGGEQYF.

This chain uses TRBV14 with TRBJ2-3; 9 positions match TRBD1. The CDR3 loop spans 15 amino acids. Germline CDR1 SGHDN, CDR2 FVKESK. V dropped 5 bases and J dropped 4; count of bases not matched to a gene: 7. CDR3 nucleotide sequence: TGTGCCAGCAGCTCCGGACAGGGGAGTGCAGATACGCAGTATTTT. This translates into CASSSGQGSADTQYF.

This clonotype was detected only a few times. V usage is TRBV30 and J usage is TRBJ2-2; no clear D gene. V shed 3 bases and J shed 0 bases, with 5 bases lying between them. This CDR3 has 13 amino acids. Germline V gene sequence: CDR1 GTSNPN, CDR2 SVGIG (reference sequence). In DNA, the CDR3 is TGTGCCTGGAGAGGAACGAACACCGGGGAGCTGTTTTTT. Protein product: CAWRGTNTGELFF.

This clonotype has ten or more counts. This chain joins TRBV7-9 and TRBJ1-1; D is uncertain. V gave up 4 bases and J gave up 7 bases, with 10 bases separating them. In germline, CDR1 is SEHNR, CDR2 FQNEAQ (reference sequence). There are 12 residues in the CDR3. CDR3 nucleotides: TGTGCCAGCAGCTATAGGACTCTTGAAGCTTTCTTT. This codes for CASSYRTLEAFF.

This clonotype was seen ten or more times. The chain recombines TRBV29-1 with TRBJ2-2; D uncertain. This CDR3 is built from 13 residues. V dropped 8 bases and J dropped 4 bases, with 14 bases sitting between them. Germline assignment: CDR1 SQVTM and CDR2 ANQGSEA. The CDR3 sequence is CSTLGWSTGELFF. CDR3 bases: TGCAGCACATTGGGGTGGAGCACCGGGGAGCTGTTTTTT.

This chain links TRBV23-1 with TRBJ1-6; D uncertain. TRBV23-1 is assigned to the ORF class and has an uncertain function. Trimming took 10 bases from V and 10 from J, leaving 8 bases between them. The CDR3 contains 10 residues. The CDR3 spells CATLGSPLHF. Written as DNA, the CDR3 is TGCGCCACACTTGGGTCACCCCTCCACTTT.

This clonotype was observed a few times. The chain couples TRBV20-1 to TRBJ1-2, with 7 bases fitting TRBD1. With 4 bases clipped from V and 4 bases from J, the junction kept 9 bases outside the gene matches. This CDR3 comprises 14 residues. Germline V CDR1 and CDR2: DFQATT, SNEGSKA (reference sequence). CDR3 sequence: CSATQGGDSYGYTF. As DNA, the CDR3 is TGCAGTGCTACCCAGGGGGGCGATAGCTATGGCTACACCTTC.